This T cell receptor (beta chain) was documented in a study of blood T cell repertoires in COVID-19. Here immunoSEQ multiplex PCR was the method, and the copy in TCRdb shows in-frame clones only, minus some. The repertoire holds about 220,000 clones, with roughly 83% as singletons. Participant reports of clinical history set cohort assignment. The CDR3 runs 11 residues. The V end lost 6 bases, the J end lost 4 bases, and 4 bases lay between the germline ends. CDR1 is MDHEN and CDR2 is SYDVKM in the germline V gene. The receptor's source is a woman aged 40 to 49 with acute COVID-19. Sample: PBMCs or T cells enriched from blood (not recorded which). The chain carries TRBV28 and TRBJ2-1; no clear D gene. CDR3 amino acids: CASRLYNEQFF. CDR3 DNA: TGTGCCAGCAGGCTATACAATGAGCAGTTCTTC. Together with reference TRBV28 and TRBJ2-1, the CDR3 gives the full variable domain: DVKVTQSSRYLVKRTGEKVFLECVQDMDHENMFWYRQDPGLGLRLIYFSYDVKMKEKGDIPEGYSVSREKKERFSLILESASTNQTSMYLCASRLYNEQFFGPGTRLTVL.